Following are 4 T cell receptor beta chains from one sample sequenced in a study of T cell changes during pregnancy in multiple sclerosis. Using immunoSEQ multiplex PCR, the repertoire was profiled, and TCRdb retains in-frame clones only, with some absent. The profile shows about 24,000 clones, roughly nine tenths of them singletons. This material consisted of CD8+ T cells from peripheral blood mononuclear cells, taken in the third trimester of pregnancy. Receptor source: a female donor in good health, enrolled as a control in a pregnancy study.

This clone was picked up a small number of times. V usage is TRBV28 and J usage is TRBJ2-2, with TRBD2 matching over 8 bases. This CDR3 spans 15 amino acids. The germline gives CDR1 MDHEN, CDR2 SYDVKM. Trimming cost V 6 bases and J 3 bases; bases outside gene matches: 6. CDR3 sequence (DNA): TGTGCCAGCAGCTTAGCGGGGATCGACACCGGGGAGCTGTTTTTT. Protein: CASSLAGIDTGELFF. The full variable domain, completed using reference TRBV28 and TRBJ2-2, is DVKVTQSSRYLVKRTGEKVFLECVQDMDHENMFWYRQDPGLGLRLIYFSYDVKMKEKGDIPEGYSVSREKKERFSLILESASTNQTSMYLCASSLAGIDTGELFFGEGSRLTVL.

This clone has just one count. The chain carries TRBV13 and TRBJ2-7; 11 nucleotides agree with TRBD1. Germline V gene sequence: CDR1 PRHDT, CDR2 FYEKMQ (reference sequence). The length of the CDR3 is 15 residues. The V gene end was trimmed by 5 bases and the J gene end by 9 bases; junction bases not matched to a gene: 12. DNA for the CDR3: TGTGCCAGCAGCCCCAGGACAGGGGGCTCGTCGATGCAGTACTTC. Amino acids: CASSPRTGGSSMQYF. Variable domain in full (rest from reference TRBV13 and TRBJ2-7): AAGVIQSPRHLIKEKRETATLKCYPIPRHDTVYWYQQGPGQDPQFLISFYEKMQSDKGSIPDRFSAQQFSDYHSELNMSSLELGDSALYFCASSPRTGGSSMQYFGPGTRLTVT.

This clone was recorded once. This CDR3 is CASSEADRGVRETQYF. The CDR3 DNA is TGTGCCAGCAGTGAAGCCGACAGGGGCGTGAGAGAGACCCAGTACTTC. V is TRBV6-1 and J is TRBJ2-5, with TRBD1 identical over 8 bases. V lost 0 bases and J lost 4; bases outside the gene matches: 7. The V gene's germline CDR1 is MNHNS and CDR2 SASEGT. CDR3 length equals 16 residues.

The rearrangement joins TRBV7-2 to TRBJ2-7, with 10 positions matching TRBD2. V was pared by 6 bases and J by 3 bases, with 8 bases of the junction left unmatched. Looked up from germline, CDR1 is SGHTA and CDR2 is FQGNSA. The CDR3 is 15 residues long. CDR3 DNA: TGTGCCAGCAGTCGATGGACTAGCGGAGACTACGAGCAGTACTTC. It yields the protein CASSRWTSGDYEQYF.